Described below is a single T cell receptor (beta chain) sequence and its context. The antigen is unknown. The data are from a study of cytomegalovirus exposure and HLA in healthy donors. Trimming removed 6 bases from V and 7 bases from J; junction bases left unmatched: 8. This CDR3 has 15 residues. Germline V gene lookup returns CDR1 MNHNY and CDR2 SVGAGI (reference sequence). General observations from the study: Later analysis placed DRB1 highest and HLA-C lowest in TCR association rates, which differed by HLA locus.

Vbeta (60) and Jbeta (13) primers were used in the PCR. Sequencing used immunoSEQ multiplex PCR; TCRdb keeps in-frame clones, though not all of them. Here the sample spans about 170,000 clones, 80% to 90% being singletons. The receptor's source is a young woman in good health and CMV-seronegative. Sequenced material: PBMCs. This sequence joins TRBV6-6 and TRBJ2-1, with 11 bases fitting TRBD2. The CDR3 protein is CASSDGTSGRNEQFF. DNA of the CDR3: TGTGCCAGCAGCGACGGGACTAGCGGACGTAATGAGCAGTTCTTC.